The entry that follows covers one TCR beta chain sequence. Per germline, CDR1 MNHEY and CDR2 SVGAGI. V trimming: 4 bases; J trimming: 5 bases; junction bases outside the gene matches: 6. This CDR3 region has 15 residues. Enrollees, roughly 18 to 89 years old, lived in 24 US areas. Recovered participants had two consecutive negative NP/OP PCR tests, healthcare professional clearance, or symptom resolution. The data belong to a study of blood T cell repertoires in COVID-19. Study background: In each case, the material was cDNA or gDNA derived from T cells, B-cell-depleted T cells, or PBMCs.

Original data processing: Estimated nucleated cell counts came from reference gene primer amplification. Libraries were prepared by immunoSEQ multiplex PCR; TCRdb keeps only in-frame clonotypes and omits some of them. V, J and clone size are those of that table, while D and trimming were read from the DNA. The sample lists about 300,000 clones; 89% were seen once. This receptor was obtained from a man in his sixties who had recovered from COVID-19. The chain has TRBV6-5 and TRBJ2-5; 11 bases line up with TRBD1. What was sequenced was PBMCs or T cells enriched from blood (not recorded which). CDR3 nucleotide sequence: TGTGCCAGCAGTTCAAGGACAGGGGGCTACGAGACCCAGTACTTC. As protein: CASSSRTGGYETQYF.